The clone carrying this T cell receptor (beta chain) was seen a few times. The data originate from a study of human T cells and chemical hapten exposure. Looking at the study overall: Among samples, TCR yields varied mainly because of small differences in pooled library volume.

The total RNA was obtained from whole blood that was not fractionated. As the library was built, unique molecular identifiers were attached to individual cDNA molecules. MiXCR was run by TCRdb on the 5' RACE reads, yielding one entry per CDR3 protein. The table lists approximately 140,000 distinct CDR3 sequences, over 3.5% of them singletons. The CDR3 loop spans 15 amino acids. V dropped 1 base and J dropped 4 bases, with 13 bases sitting between them. The rearrangement joins TRBV12-3 or TRBV12-4 to TRBJ2-5, with D tentatively TRBD1 or TRBD2 (5 bases each). The source is a female donor in good health. In nucleotides, the CDR3 is TGTGCCAGCAGTTTAGGGCCGGGGACGGGAGAGACCCAGTACTTC. Protein sequence: CASSLGPGTGETQYF.